These 32 T cell receptor beta chains originate from one sample sequenced in a study of blood T cell repertoires in COVID-19. Here immunoSEQ multiplex PCR was the method, and the copy in TCRdb shows in-frame clones only, minus some. The repertoire includes some 250,000 clones, 70% to 90% of them detected once, and more than 10% sits in the top ten. Sequenced material: peripheral blood. These receptors came from a young woman with COVID-19, enrolled during active disease.

The chain carries TRBV21-1 and TRBJ2-1; the D call in the table, TRBD2, was not verified against the DNA. TRBV21-1 is shown as a pseudogene. This CDR3 region has 16 residues. The CDR3 sequence: CASSKRRRFDYNEQFF. The CDR3 DNA is TGTGCCAGCAGCAAACGGCGGCGGTTTGACTACAATGAGCAGTTCTTC.

The rearrangement uses TRBV5-1 and TRBJ1-6, with TRBD1 identical over 8 bases. With 4 bases clipped from V and 9 bases from J, the junction kept 9 bases outside the gene matches. The CDR3 length is 15 residues. Germline-derived CDR1 and CDR2 are SGHRS and YFSETQ. The CDR3 DNA reads as TGCGCCAGCAGCGGGCTCGGGACAGGCGTTTCACCCCTCCACTTT. It is translated as CASSGLGTGVSPLHF. Full variable domain (outside the CDR3, taken from reference TRBV5-1 and TRBJ1-6): KAGVTQTPRYLIKTRGQQVTLSCSPISGHRSVSWYQQTPGQGLQFLFEYFSETQRNKGNFPGRFSGRQFSNSRSEMNVSTLELGDSALYLCASSGLGTGVSPLHFGNGTRLTVT.

In its sample, this clone was seen a few times. The chain is built from TRBV19 and TRBJ2-6; the match to TRBD1 covers 7 bases. J gave up 0 bases and V 6 bases, and 2 bases lay outside the gene matches. The CDR3 runs 15 residues. Germline-derived CDR1 and CDR2 are LNHDA and SQIVND (reference sequence). This chain's CDR3 is CASSRGSSGANVLTF. The CDR3 DNA follows: TGTGCCAGTAGCAGGGGGAGCTCTGGGGCCAACGTCCTGACTTTC.

The chain uses TRBV3-1 (or the pseudogene TRBV3-2) and TRBJ2-7; 9 bases are a match to TRBD1. Germline assignment: CDR1 LGHDT and CDR2 YNNKEL (reference sequence). This CDR3 contains 15 residues. The trim removed 2 bases at V and 4 bases at J, leaving 6 bases unmatched. CDR3 DNA sequence: TGTGCCAGCAGCCAACCGGGACAGGGACGATACGAGCAGTACTTC. Encoded protein: CASSQPGQGRYEQYF.

This chain connects TRBV4-2 to TRBJ2-1, with 9 positions matching TRBD2. This CDR3 has 14 amino acids. From germline, CDR1 is LGHNA and CDR2 YNFKEQ. V trimming: 5 bases; J trimming: 7 bases; junction bases outside the gene matches: 6. The DNA of the CDR3 is TGTGCCAGCAGCTGGCGGGGGGGGCCGAATGAGCAGTTCTTC. Translated, it gives CASSWRGGPNEQFF.

The chain employs TRBV20-1 and TRBJ1-1; the D is unclear. CDR3 size: 11 residues. V lost 6 bases to trimming and J lost 6 bases, with 11 bases between them. CDR1 DFQATT and CDR2 SNEGSKA come from the germline V gene (reference sequence). The CDR3: CSAPLGAEAFF. The CDR3 coding sequence is TGCAGTGCCCCCCTAGGAGCTGAAGCTTTCTTT.

The chain links TRBV18 to TRBJ1-2; D might be TRBD1 (6 bases). Trimming removed 2 bases at V and 8 bases at J, with 18 bases between. The germline gives CDR1 KGHSH, CDR2 LQKENI. The CDR3 is 15 residues long. This chain's CDR3 is CASSPTPTGRWGYTF. In DNA, the CDR3 is TGTGCCAGCTCACCAACGCCAACAGGGCGGTGGGGCTACACCTTC.

This CDR3 reads CASTQGWNTEAFF. CDR3 nucleotide sequence: TGTGCCAGTACCCAGGGGTGGAACACTGAAGCTTTCTTT. This chain uses TRBV19 with TRBJ1-1, with a weak D call TRBD1 (6 bases). Germline CDR1 LNHDA, CDR2 SQIVND (reference sequence). The CDR3 consists of 13 residues. Trimming removed 7 bases at V and 1 base at J, with 10 bases between.

The CDR3 reads CASTPGSTGELFF. As DNA, the CDR3 is TGCGCCAGCACCCCGGGGAGTACCGGGGAGCTGTTTTTT. V gene TRBV5-1 combines with J gene TRBJ2-2; D may be TRBD2 (5 bases). Between the trimmed V and J ends, which lost 6 bases and 5 bases, there was a span of 11 bases. From germline, CDR1 is SGHRS and CDR2 YFSETQ. This CDR3 has 13 amino acids.

On this clone itself: The junction differs from germline at one of its ends, possibly a read error. This chain uses TRBV3-1 (or the pseudogene TRBV3-2) with TRBJ2-7, with a weak D call TRBD1 (6 bases). This CDR3 region has 12 residues. Per the germline V gene, CDR1 is LGHDT and CDR2 is YNNKEL (reference sequence). In DNA, the CDR3 is TGTGCCAGCAGCCAAGATAGGGGGACATGGCACTTC. Its protein product is CASSQDRGTWHF.

Written as DNA, the CDR3 is TGTGCCAGCAGTGAGGGGACAGCCGACCGGGGGGGCTACGAGCAGTACTTC. It translates to CASSEGTADRGGYEQYF. V and J are TRBV6-1 and TRBJ2-7; maybe TRBD2 (8 bases). Trimming stripped 3 bases from V and 3 bases from J, with 21 bases between. Germline CDR1 MNHNS, CDR2 SASEGT. The CDR3 loop spans 17 amino acids.

V and J are TRBV5-5 and TRBJ2-1, with TRBD1 as a possible D gene (5 bases). The CDR3 is 13 amino acids. The germline V and J ends were trimmed by 4 bases and 10 bases, with 15 bases remaining between them. From germline, CDR1 is SGHKS and CDR2 YYEKEE (reference sequence). The CDR3 spells CASSPQDSGEQFF. The CDR3 DNA sequence: TGTGCCAGCAGCCCTCAGGATTCAGGGGAGCAGTTCTTC.

The J gene is TRBJ2-1, the V gene TRBV12-3 or TRBV12-4; D may be TRBD1 (5 bases). The ends were cut back, 3 bases at V and 10 bases at J, with 13 bases in the middle. This CDR3 is built from 13 residues. CDR3: CASSFFRVGEQFF. CDR3 nucleotide sequence: TGTGCCAGCAGTTTTTTCAGGGTGGGGGAGCAGTTCTTC.

Remarks on this clone: One end of the junction varies from germline; a read error may be responsible. CDR3 sequence: CASSQGFWQMGSHEQYF. Written as DNA, the CDR3 is TGTGCCAGCAGCCAAGGATTTTGGCAGATGGGCTCCCACGAGCAGTACTTC. The chain couples TRBV3-1 (or the pseudogene TRBV3-2) to TRBJ2-7; D is ambiguous. Germline V lookup: CDR1 LGHDT, CDR2 YNNKEL (reference sequence). The length of the CDR3 is 17 residues.

This chain links TRBV7-9 with TRBJ1-2; 12 nucleotides agree with TRBD1. The CDR3 loop spans 16 amino acids. In germline, CDR1 is SEHNR, CDR2 FQNEAQ (reference sequence). V shed 1 base and J 7 bases; nucleotides not matched to a gene: 7. Here the CDR3 DNA reads TGTGCCAGCAGCTTAGGAGGGACAGGGGGCGCAGGTGGCTACACCTTC. Translation gives CASSLGGTGGAGGYTF.

This clone has a single count. The V and J genes are TRBV6-2 or TRBV6-3 and TRBJ1-2; D perhaps matches TRBD1 (6 bases). The CDR3 has 16 residues. Germline loops: CDR1 MNHEY, CDR2 SVGEGT. The ends were cut back, 4 bases at V and 0 bases at J, with 15 bases in the middle. The CDR3 DNA sequence: TGTGCCAGCAGTTCTACACAGGGACTAACTAACTATGGCTACACCTTC. Its translation is CASSSTQGLTNYGYTF.

Here the CDR3 reads CASSFPATGNGEQFF. The CDR3 DNA follows: TGTGCCAGCAGCTTCCCAGCCACAGGGAATGGGGAGCAGTTCTTC. The rearrangement links TRBV7-2 to TRBJ2-1; D perhaps matches TRBD1 (6 bases). CDR1 and CDR2 from the germline V gene are SGHTA and FQGNSA. CDR3 length: 15 residues. V lost 3 bases to trimming and J lost 10 bases, with 19 bases between them.

J is TRBJ2-2 and V is TRBV11-3; D is undetermined. The CDR3 has 13 residues. Trimming took off 4 bases at V and 8 bases at J, with 11 bases between the two ends. The germline CDR1 and CDR2 sequences are SGHNT and YENEEA. The CDR3 sequence: CASSSRGSGELFF. The CDR3 DNA reads as TGTGCCAGCAGCTCCCGAGGAAGTGGGGAGCTGTTTTTT. The variable domain in full, with the rest retrieved from reference TRBV11-3 and TRBJ2-2, is EAGVVQSPRYKIIEKKQPVAFWCNPISGHNTLYWYLQNLGQGPELLIRYENEEAVDDSQLPKDRFSAERLKGVDSTLKIQPAELGDSAVYLCASSSRGSGELFFGEGSRLTVL.

V gene TRBV6-5 combines with J gene TRBJ1-2; 9 bases are a match to TRBD1. CDR1 is MNHEY and CDR2 is SVGAGI in the germline V gene. The V gene end was trimmed by 9 bases and the J gene end by 5 bases; junction bases not matched to a gene: 7. CDR3 length: 13 amino acids. The CDR3: CASTGTGFYGYTF. For the CDR3, the DNA is TGTGCCAGTACCGGGACAGGGTTTTATGGCTACACCTTC.

The chain links TRBV18 to TRBJ1-2; TRBD1 matches at 8 bases. Germline V gene data show CDR1 as KGHSH and CDR2 as LQKENI. The CDR3 is made up of 12 amino acids. Germline trimming cut 3 bases from V and 6 bases from J; bases unmatched to any gene: 0. Here the CDR3 reads CASSPTGDGYTF. The CDR3 nucleotides read TGTGCCAGCTCACCGACAGGGGATGGCTACACCTTC.

The chain joins TRBV18 to TRBJ2-2, with D possibly TRBD2 on 6 matching bases. Germline CDR1 reads KGHSH; CDR2 reads LQKENI. The CDR3 is made up of 14 amino acids. V was shortened by 6 bases and J by 4 bases, with 12 bases between the two germline ends. CDR3 loop: CASSLDGGTGELFF. The CDR3 DNA follows: TGTGCCAGCTCGCTGGACGGGGGCACCGGGGAGCTGTTTTTT.

This clone was counted once. CDR3 sequence: CASSLRQGNEKLFF. DNA for the CDR3: TGCGCCAGCAGCTTGCGGCAGGGGAATGAAAAACTGTTTTTT. The chain couples TRBV5-1 to TRBJ1-4; tentatively, D is TRBD1 (6 bases). The CDR3 length is 14 residues. Trimming cost V 1 base and J 5 bases, with 9 bases left between them. CDR1 and CDR2 (germline): SGHRS, YFSETQ.

V is TRBV5-1 and J is TRBJ2-5, with TRBD2 matching 11 bases. Germline values: CDR1 SGHRS, CDR2 YFSETQ. The CDR3 consists of 14 residues. V lost 4 bases to trimming and J lost 5 bases; unmatched junction nucleotides: 4. The CDR3 loop reads CASSRPSGGETQYF. CDR3 in DNA: TGCGCCAGCAGCCGTCCTAGCGGGGGGGAGACCCAGTACTTC.

The chain couples TRBV28 to TRBJ1-2, with D perhaps matching TRBD1 (5 bases). Trimming shortened V by 6 bases and J by 4 bases, and 15 bases separated the two germline ends. The germline CDR1 and CDR2 sequences are MDHEN and SYDVKM. CDR3 length: 14 amino acids. The CDR3 reads CASSPPTAVYGYTF. The DNA of the CDR3 is TGTGCCAGCAGCCCCCCGACAGCTGTCTATGGCTACACCTTC.

The chain carries TRBV6-5 and TRBJ2-7, with D tentatively TRBD1 (6 bases). V lost 4 bases, J lost 3 bases, and 19 bases lay in between. Germline loops: CDR1 MNHEY, CDR2 SVGAGI. This CDR3 contains 16 residues. The CDR3 sequence: CASSFRGTTGFYEQYF. CDR3 DNA sequence: TGTGCCAGCAGTTTTCGGGGCACAACAGGGTTCTACGAGCAGTACTTC.

V is TRBV6-2 or TRBV6-3 and J is TRBJ2-1, with 8 bases that match TRBD1. Germline V gene data show CDR1 as MNHEY and CDR2 as SVGEGT. The junction had 7 bases not matched to a gene; V was cut back by 5 bases and J by 7 bases. The CDR3 loop spans 14 amino acids. The CDR3 loop reads CASSRGQGRNEQFF. CDR3 nucleotides: TGTGCCAGCAGTCGAGGACAGGGTAGGAATGAGCAGTTCTTC.

V gene TRBV20-1 combines with J gene TRBJ1-1; D remains ambiguous. This CDR3 contains 10 residues. Germline V gene lookup returns CDR1 DFQATT and CDR2 SNEGSKA (reference sequence). The ends were cut back, 6 bases at V and 5 bases at J, with 7 bases in the middle. The CDR3, as DNA: TGCAGTGCCCCTCGGACTGAAGCTTTCTTT. Its protein product is CSAPRTEAFF.

V gene TRBV7-9 combines with J gene TRBJ2-2; the D is unclear. The CDR3 sequence is 16 residues long. Germline V gene sequence: CDR1 SEHNR, CDR2 FQNEAQ (reference sequence). V shed 5 bases and J shed 0 bases, with 13 bases lying between them. DNA for the CDR3: TGTGCCAGCAGCAAAAGCCCAGCGTCGAACACCGGGGAGCTGTTTTTT. Translating gives CASSKSPASNTGELFF.

This chain connects TRBV5-8 to TRBJ2-1, with 14 bases aligning to TRBD2. The length of the CDR3 is 16 residues. V was pared by 0 bases and J by 9 bases, with 5 bases of the junction left unmatched. Germline loops: CDR1 SGHTS, CDR2 YDEGEE. The chain's CDR3 is CASSLGLAGGPTEQFF. Written as DNA, the CDR3 is TGTGCCAGCAGCTTGGGACTAGCGGGGGGGCCAACTGAGCAGTTCTTC. Full variable domain (rest looked up from reference TRBV5-8 and TRBJ2-1): EAGVTQSPTHLIKTRGQQATLRCSPISGHTSVYWYQQALGLGLQFLLWYDEGEERNRGNFPPRFSGRQFPNYSSELNVNALELEDSALYLCASSLGLAGGPTEQFFGPGTRLTVL.

Comments on this clone: The same CDR3 also results from other DNA sequences found in this sample. V is TRBV6-6 and J is TRBJ1-3; the D gene is possibly TRBD1 (5 bases). With 2 bases removed from V and 5 bases from J, the gap between germline ends came to 10 bases. The CDR3 is 14 residues long. The germline gives CDR1 MNHNY, CDR2 SVGAGI (reference sequence). The CDR3 here is CASSYDRGRNTIYF. CDR3 coding DNA: TGTGCCAGCAGTTACGACCGGGGGAGAAACACCATATATTTT.

The genes are TRBV11-2 and TRBJ2-7; maybe TRBD2 (7 bases). The germline V gene encodes CDR1 SGHAT and CDR2 FQNNGV. The CDR3 is made up of 15 amino acids. Trimming took 0 bases from V and 6 from J, leaving 15 bases between them. The CDR3 loop is CASSLDAGATSEQYF. Here the CDR3 DNA reads TGTGCCAGCAGCTTAGACGCGGGGGCTACCTCCGAGCAGTACTTC.

This clone was seen only a few times. The chain joins TRBV4-1 to TRBJ1-1, with unresolved D. CDR1 and CDR2 from the germline V gene are MGHRA and YSYEKL. CDR3 size: 12 residues. Between the trimmed V and J ends, which lost 1 base and 6 bases, there was a span of 6 bases. Here the CDR3 reads CASSQAGAEAFF. The CDR3 DNA sequence: TGCGCCAGCAGCCAAGCCGGGGCTGAAGCTTTCTTT.